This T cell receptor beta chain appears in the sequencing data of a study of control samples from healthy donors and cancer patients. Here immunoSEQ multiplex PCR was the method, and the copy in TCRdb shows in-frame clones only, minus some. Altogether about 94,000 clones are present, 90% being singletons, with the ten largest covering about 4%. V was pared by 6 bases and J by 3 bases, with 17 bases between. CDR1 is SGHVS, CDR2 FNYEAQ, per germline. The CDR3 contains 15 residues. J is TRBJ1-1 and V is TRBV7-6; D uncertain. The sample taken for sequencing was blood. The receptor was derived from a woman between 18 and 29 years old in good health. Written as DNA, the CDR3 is TGTGCCAGCAGTTCCGTGGGGTTCGAGGACACTGAAGCTTTCTTT. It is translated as CASSSVGFEDTEAFF.